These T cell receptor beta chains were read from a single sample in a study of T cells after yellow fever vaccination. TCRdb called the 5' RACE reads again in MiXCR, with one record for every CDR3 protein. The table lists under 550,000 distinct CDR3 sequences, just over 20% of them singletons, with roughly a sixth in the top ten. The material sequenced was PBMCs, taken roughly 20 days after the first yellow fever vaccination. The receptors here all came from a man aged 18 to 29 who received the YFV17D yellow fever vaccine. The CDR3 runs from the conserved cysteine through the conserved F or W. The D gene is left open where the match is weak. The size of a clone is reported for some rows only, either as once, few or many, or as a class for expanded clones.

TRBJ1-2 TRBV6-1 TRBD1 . TGTGCCAGCACCCCCGACAGGGGGCTAGAAGGCTACACCTTC CASTPDRGLEGYTF
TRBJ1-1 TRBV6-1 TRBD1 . TGTGCCAGCAGTGATCAGGGGGTGATGAACACTGAAGCTTTCTTT CASSDQGVMNTEAFF
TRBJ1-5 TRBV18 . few TGTGCCAGCTCACCACCGGGACTCAATCAGCCCCAGCATTTT CASSPPGLNQPQHF
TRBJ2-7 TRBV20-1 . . TGCAGTGCTCTTAGGACACCCCTAATTTCCTACGAGCAGTACTTC CSALRTPLISYEQYF
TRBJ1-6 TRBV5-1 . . TGCGCCAGCAGCTTATACAGGGAAACGGGTTCACCCCTCCACTTT CASSLYRETGSPLHF
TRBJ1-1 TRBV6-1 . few TGTGCCAGCAGACCCCCGGAGCGGGGTCGTCCTTTCTTT CASRPPERGRPFF
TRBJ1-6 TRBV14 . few TGTGCCAGCAGCCCAAGCTTGGGTTATTCACCCCTCCACTTT CASSPSLGYSPLHF
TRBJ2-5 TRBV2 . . TGTGCCAGCAGTGGGGGGCGAAGAGAGGAGACCCAGTACTTC CASSGGRREETQYF
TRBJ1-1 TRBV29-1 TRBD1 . TGCAGCGTTTTTCAGGGACAGGGAGCTGAAGCTTTCTTT CSVFQGQGAEAFF
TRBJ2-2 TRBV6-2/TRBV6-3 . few TGTGCCAGCAGTTACGTCGGGAGTTCAGGGGAGCTGTTTTTT CASSYVGSSGELFF
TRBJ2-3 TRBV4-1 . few TGCGCCAGCAGCCAAGAAGGGGTCACGACCGCCTCTCTGGCAGATACGCAGTATTTT CASSQEGVTTASLADTQYF
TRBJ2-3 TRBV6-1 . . TGTGCCAGCAGCCCTATAGCCGCTCTAGGTACGCAGTATTTT CASSPIAALGTQYF
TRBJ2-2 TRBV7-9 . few TGTGCCAGCAGCCTCCAATCGTCCGGGGAGCTGTTTTTT CASSLQSSGELFF
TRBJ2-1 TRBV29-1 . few TGCAGCGTTGGCTCCCCCAATGAGCAGTTCTTC CSVGSPNEQFF
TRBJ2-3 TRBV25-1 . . TGTGCCAGCAGTGAAAGGCTGGGCTGGGATACGCAGTATTTT CASSERLGWDTQYF
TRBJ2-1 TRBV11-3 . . TGTGCCAGCAGCTTAGTTTCCGCCGGGCCACCTTACAATGAGCAGTTCTTC CASSLVSAGPPYNEQFF
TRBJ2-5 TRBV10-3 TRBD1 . TGTGCCATCAGTGAGACAAACAGGGGGCGTGAGACCCAGTACTTC CAISETNRGRETQYF
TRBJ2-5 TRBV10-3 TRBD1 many TGTGCCATAGGGGGCTCGGGAGAGACCCAGTACTTC CAIGGSGETQYF
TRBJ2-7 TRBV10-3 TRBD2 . TGTGCCATCAGTGATTACGCGGGGGGTCTGGACGAGCAGTACTTC CAISDYAGGLDEQYF
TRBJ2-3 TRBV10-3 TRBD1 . TGTGCCATCAGTGAGTCGAGGGTGGGACAGATAGACACAGATACGCAGTATTTT CAISESRVGQIDTDTQYF
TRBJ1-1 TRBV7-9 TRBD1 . TGTGCCAGCAGCCCGACAGGGTTGAGATCTGAAGCTTTCTTT CASSPTGLRSEAFF
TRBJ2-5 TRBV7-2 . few TGTGCCAGCAGCCCCGACGGGGCCGTAGAGACCCAGTACTTC CASSPDGAVETQYF
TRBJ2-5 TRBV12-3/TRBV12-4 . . TGTGCCAGCAGTTTAGGGGGGGGGCCTTTTATTGAGACCCAGTACTTC CASSLGGGPFIETQYF
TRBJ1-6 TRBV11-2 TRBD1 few TGTGCCAGCAGCTCCGGACAGGGTGTTTCACCCCTCCACTTT CASSSGQGVSPLHF
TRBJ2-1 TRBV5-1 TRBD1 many TGCGCCAGCAGCTTGGAGACAGGGAACTACAATGAGCAGTTCTTC CASSLETGNYNEQFF
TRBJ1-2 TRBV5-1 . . TGCGCCAGCAGCCCTGGCCGGGACCGGGGCTACACCTTC CASSPGRDRGYTF
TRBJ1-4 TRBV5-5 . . TGTGCCAGCAGCTTGGGTCGATTTGGACAGCTTAATGAAAAACTGTTTTTT CASSLGRFGQLNEKLFF
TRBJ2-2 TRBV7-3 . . TGTGCCAGCAGCTTAAGGGACCCGAGGGGGTACACCGGGGAGCTGTTTTTT CASSLRDPRGYTGELFF
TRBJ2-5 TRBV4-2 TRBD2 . TGTGCCAGCAGCCTGAGCGGGGGCAACGGTAAAGAGACCCAGTACTTC CASSLSGGNGKETQYF
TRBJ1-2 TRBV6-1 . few TGTGCCAGCAGTCTATCCTCAGCGAACTATGGCTACACCTTC CASSLSSANYGYTF
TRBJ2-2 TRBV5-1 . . TGCGCCAGCAGCCCCCAGTTCACCGGGGAGCTGTTTTTT CASSPQFTGELFF
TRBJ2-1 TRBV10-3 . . TGTGCCATCGCTTCGGGACAAAGATTAATGGCCTACAATGAGCAGTTCTTC CAIASGQRLMAYNEQFF
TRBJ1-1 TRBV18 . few TGTGCCAGCACGAATGTTGGGGGTAGGACTGAAGCTTTCTTT CASTNVGGRTEAFF
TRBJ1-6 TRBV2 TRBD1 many TGTGCCAGCAATCAGGACAGGGCCGGTAATTCACCCCTCCACTTT CASNQDRAGNSPLHF
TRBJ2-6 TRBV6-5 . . TGTGCCAGCAGTTATGGGGTCTGGGCCAACGTCCTGACTTTC CASSYGVWANVLTF
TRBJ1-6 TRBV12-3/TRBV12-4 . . TGTGCCAGCAGTTCGGGTCTCTCCTATAATTCACCCCTCCACTTT CASSSGLSYNSPLHF
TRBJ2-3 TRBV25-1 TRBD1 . TGTGCCAGCAGTGCCCGACAGGGGGTTTCGGATACGCAGTATTTT CASSARQGVSDTQYF
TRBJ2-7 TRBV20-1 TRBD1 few TGCAGTGCTCGGACAGGGCGCCCCTACGAGCAGTACTTC CSARTGRPYEQYF
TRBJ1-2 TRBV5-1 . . TGCGCCAGCAGCTTGGCGGGAGGACACTATGGCTACACCTTC CASSLAGGHYGYTF
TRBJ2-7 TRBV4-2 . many TGTGCCAGCAGCCAAGATGCCCAAACTCGGGGGCAGTACTTC CASSQDAQTRGQYF
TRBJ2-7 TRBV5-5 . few TGTGCCAGCAGCTTGGAGACATGGTACGAGCAGTACTTC CASSLETWYEQYF
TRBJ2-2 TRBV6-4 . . TGTGCCAGCAGTGATGGCCAGGGGACCGGGGAGCTGTTTTTT CASSDGQGTGELFF
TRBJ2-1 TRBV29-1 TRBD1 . TGCAGCGTTGAAGGGGACAGGGGGAACTACAATGAGCAGTTCTTC CSVEGDRGNYNEQFF
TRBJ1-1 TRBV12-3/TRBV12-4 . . TGTGCCAGCAGTCCCCGAACAGGGCCAGCTTTCTTT CASSPRTGPAFF
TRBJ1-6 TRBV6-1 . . TGTGCCAGCAGTGAGGAGTTACCCGGCAATTCACCCCTCCACTTT CASSEELPGNSPLHF
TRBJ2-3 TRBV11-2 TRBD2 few TGTGCCAGCAGCTTAGAATTAGCGGGGGGCCCAAGCACAGATACGCAGTATTTT CASSLELAGGPSTDTQYF
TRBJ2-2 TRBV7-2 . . TGTGCCAGCAGCTTATATGAGTCCGGGGAGCTGTTTTTT CASSLYESGELFF
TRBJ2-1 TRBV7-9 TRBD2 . TGTGCCAGCAGTTCGTGGGGGGGTCATCCCTACAATGAGCAGTTCTTC CASSSWGGHPYNEQFF
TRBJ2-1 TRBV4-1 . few TGCGCCAGCAGCCACACTAGTAGTGAGCAGTTCTTC CASSHTSSEQFF